Below, 6 T cell receptor beta chains from the same sample are listed, as sequenced in a study of blood T cell repertoires in COVID-19. Libraries were prepared by immunoSEQ multiplex PCR; TCRdb keeps only in-frame clonotypes and omits some of them. The table lists about 200,000 clones, approximately 85% of them singletons, with around 6% in the top ten. The sample comprised PBMCs or T cells enriched from blood (not recorded which). These receptors were collected from a man between 40 and 49 years old with acute COVID-19.

The gene calls are TRBV5-4 and TRBJ1-6; maybe TRBD1 (5 bases). This CDR3 has 14 residues. From germline, CDR1 is SGHNT and CDR2 YYREEE (reference sequence). V gave up 0 bases and J gave up 10 bases, with 11 bases separating them. The CDR3 loop reads CASSLGDRVSPLHF. Written as DNA, the CDR3 is TGTGCCAGCAGCTTGGGTGACAGAGTATCACCCCTCCACTTT.

CDR3 DNA: TGCGCCAGCAGCTTGGGGGGACAGGGGCAAGAGACCCAGTACTTC. Its translation is CASSLGGQGQETQYF. The rearrangement uses TRBV5-1 and TRBJ2-5; 10 bases line up with TRBD1. Germline CDR1 and CDR2: SGHRS and YFSETQ. V trimming: 0 bases; J trimming: 2 bases; junction bases outside the gene matches: 1. CDR3 length equals 15 residues.

This clone was seen once. The chain has TRBV7-2 and TRBJ2-2; D gene uncertain. The V end was cut by 4 bases, the J end by 5 bases, with 8 bases between. The CDR3 is 13 amino acids. Germline V gene lookup returns CDR1 SGHTA and CDR2 FQGNSA. CDR3: CASSSYRTGELFF. The CDR3 region has the DNA TGTGCCAGCAGCTCCTATCGGACCGGGGAGCTGTTTTTT.

This clone was detected only a few times. V and J are TRBV9 and TRBJ1-1; 10 bases are shared with TRBD1. CDR3 size: 15 residues. From germline, CDR1 is SGDLS and CDR2 YYNGEE. V dropped 3 bases and J dropped 4; count of bases not matched to a gene: 6. The CDR3 DNA reads TGTGCCAGCAGCGAGGGGACAGGGGTGGGCACTGAAGCTTTCTTT. Translated: CASSEGTGVGTEAFF.

This chain joins TRBV29-1 and TRBJ2-2; no firm D call. V gave up 7 bases and J gave up 1 base, with 7 bases separating them. CDR3 length: 12 residues. Looked up from germline, CDR1 is SQVTM and CDR2 is ANQGSEA. CDR3 nucleotides: TGCAGCGCCCGACAGAACACCGGGGAGCTGTTTTTT. This translates into CSARQNTGELFF.

This clone came up once. This rearrangement joins TRBV5-1 to TRBJ2-7; weak D call: TRBD1 (6 bases). This CDR3 spans 21 amino acids. CDR1 is SGHRS and CDR2 is YFSETQ in the germline V gene. V shed 4 bases and J shed 3 bases, with 35 bases lying between them. This chain's CDR3 is CASSPHLIGVRGRDVIYEQYF. The CDR3 DNA reads TGCGCCAGCAGCCCACACCTTATTGGAGTCAGGGGACGAGACGTAATCTACGAGCAGTACTTC.